The T cell receptor beta chain under discussion was sequenced for a study of T cell responses to AZD1222 COVID-19 vaccine (dated by TCRdb to the early 2020s). Study-level background: A total of under 250 trial participants underwent TCR sequencing, of whom 207 had received two doses of AZD1222 and about 25 had received two doses of the MenACWY control vaccine. Trial participants were enrolled by age into subgroups of 18-55, 56-69 and 70-plus years, and roughly 160, 29 and 62 TCR-sequenced participants, respectively, were included in these subgroups. Beyond this particular receptor, the publication reports: The whole spike protein was spanned by vaccine-associated CD4 TCRs, and dominant responses were seen in regions 160-218 and 743-854. Reportedly, close to half of the unique spike-specific TCRs recognized epitopes lying outside the regions that are mutated in the B.1.351 and B.1.1.7 variants. Spike-specific TCR breadth and depth rose significantly after two AZD1222 doses compared with day 0 and with MenACWY recipients. Because no day 14 peak-response samples were available, the repertoires could be characterized only after the peak T cell response. In the small 56-69-year group, the increase in depth fell short of significance, most likely because of low power. Participants were mostly white British, with more females than males. The authors suggested clonal diversity may have been underestimated. Only a handful of AZD1222 recipients were SARS-CoV-2 seropositive at baseline, limiting conclusions about previously exposed vaccinees.

This clone was found a few times. Its target antigen remains unknown. No qualities accompany the bases; no much larger clone lies one base away. The CDR3 regions of human TCRbeta chains were analyzed by immunosequencing. The study's processing was this. Repertoire TCRs were matched against a reference library of SARS-CoV-2-specific TCRs generated with the MIRA antigen-specificity platform. Breadth meant the fraction of unique TCRs that were SARS-CoV-2-associated, whereas depth meant the fraction of total T cells that were SARS-CoV-2-associated. Each spike-specific TCR was assigned to its reactive spike region and to a CD4 or CD8 class using the MIRA data. Log10-transformed breadth and depth values were compared by one-way ANOVA with Sidak's multiple comparisons tests. The source is immuneACCESS, and TCRdb retained only in-frame sequences with V and J called. Part of the clones is not carried over; for the studies checked, unresolved V genes explain less than half of this, and the remainder is unexplained. For V, J and clone size, that table is used; D and trimming come from the DNA. Recorded for this sample are nearly 90,000 clones; approximately 86% of them occurred a single time. 10% of the sample is in the top ten clones.

Ends trimmed: V by 3 bases, J by 4 bases; bases unmatched to a gene: 2. Taken from the germline V gene (reference sequence), the CDR1 and CDR2 loops are MNHEY and SMNVEV. The CDR3 numbers 13 residues from cysteine through phenylalanine. Only the CDR3 DNA stays, 39 bases, in frame from base 1. The time point label for this specimen denotes: baseline before first vaccination. Per the publication, the treatment or condition label means: meningococcal conjugate vaccine given as trial control. The vaccinee samples were drawn from two UK trials, COV001 and COV002, one of which was a single-blind randomized controlled phase 2/3 trial testing AZD1222 (ChAdOx1 nCoV-19) in healthy adults. For TCRbeta chain sequencing, PBMC samples were collected from trial participants at day 0 and at day 28 after the second dose.

This TCR was recovered from an adult in good health. The chain was built from TRBV27 and TRBJ1-2; 7 bases in the middle match TRBD1. The sample consisted of peripheral blood, taken on day 0 of MenACWY control vaccination. This receptor carries the CDR3 CASSLRDSYGYTF. The nucleotides are TGTGCCAGCAGTTTGCGGGACAGCTATGGCTACACCTTC.